Shown below are 23 T cell receptor beta chains from a single sample sequenced in a study of T cells in Graves' hyperthyroidism and ophthalmopathy. Using RNA transcripts as the source, TCR beta CDR3 regions were amplified. The HTBI set primed first-round TCR CDR3 RT-PCR. MiXCR, run by TCRdb on the multiplex PCR reads, gives a single entry per CDR3 protein. Of hundreds of thousands of distinct CDR3 sequences listed, around 13% are singletons. The sample taken for sequencing was blood. These receptors all come from a woman between 18 and 30 years old with Graves' hyperthyroidism.

This clonotype was detected ten times or more. V is TRBV11-2 and J is TRBJ2-1; D may be TRBD1 (5 bases). V lost 1 base to trimming and J lost 6 bases, with 13 bases between them. Germline V gene data show CDR1 as SGHAT and CDR2 as FQNNGV. The CDR3 sequence is 15 residues long. CDR3 in DNA: TGTGCCAGCAGCTTAGGAGTAGCCGACAGCAATGAGCAGTTCTTC. Protein sequence: CASSLGVADSNEQFF.

In its sample, this clonotype was seen a few times. V and J are TRBV5-6 and TRBJ2-1, with 13 bases aligning to TRBD2. J was trimmed by 7 bases and V by 2 bases; bases with no gene match: 12. This CDR3 is 18 amino acids long. Germline V gene lookup returns CDR1 SGHDT and CDR2 YYEEEE. The CDR3 DNA follows: TGTGCCAGCAGCTTCAGGACTAGCGGGAGAGGTGCGGGGAATGAGCAGTTCTTC. This codes for CASSFRTSGRGAGNEQFF.

This clonotype was seen a few times. The V gene is TRBV12-3 or TRBV12-4, the J gene TRBJ2-7; the D gene is possibly TRBD2 (8 bases). The CDR3 consists of 14 residues. Trimming left V 5 bases short and J 3 bases short, with 14 bases between. In DNA, the CDR3 is TGTGCCAGCAGTCCCGGGGGGGACAGCTACGAGCAGTACTTC. The encoded protein is CASSPGGDSYEQYF.

This clonotype occurred a few times. This CDR3 reads CALRTSGTTGELFF. The CDR3 nucleotides read TGTGCCTTAAGGACTAGCGGGACGACCGGGGAGCTGTTTTTT. The rearrangement joins TRBV28 to TRBJ2-2, with 12 bases matching TRBD2. The V gene's germline CDR1 is MDHEN and CDR2 SYDVKM. The CDR3 runs 14 residues. With V trimmed by 11 bases and J by 5 bases, 6 bases remained unmatched.

This clonotype appeared many times. This sequence joins TRBV29-1 and TRBJ2-1; 8 bases fit TRBD1. J gave up 7 bases and V 6 bases, and 11 bases lay outside the gene matches. Germline values: CDR1 SQVTM, CDR2 ANQGSEA. The CDR3 loop spans 14 amino acids. The DNA of the CDR3 is TGCAGCGTACTGGACAGGGAAACGAAGAATGAGCAGTTCTTC. Its protein is CSVLDRETKNEQFF.

In its sample, this clonotype was seen many times. The genes are TRBV7-2 and TRBJ1-3; D unresolved. CDR3 length: 15 amino acids. Germline V gene sequence: CDR1 SGHTA, CDR2 FQGNSA. Trimming stripped 1 base from V and 4 bases from J, with 11 bases between. CDR3 DNA: TGTGCCAGCAGCTTAGGGACGTCTAACGGAAACACCATATATTTT. Amino acids: CASSLGTSNGNTIYF.

This clonotype was seen many times. The chain combines TRBV7-9 with TRBJ2-1; 9 nucleotides line up with TRBD2. Germline lookup yields CDR1 SEHNR and CDR2 FQNEAQ (reference sequence). The CDR3 consists of 16 residues. Germline trimming cut 5 bases from V and 5 bases from J; bases unmatched to any gene: 10. The CDR3 sequence: CASSLLAGGPHNEQFF. The CDR3 region has the DNA TGTGCCAGCAGCCTTCTGGCGGGAGGGCCCCACAATGAGCAGTTCTTC. The whole variable domain, remainder taken from reference TRBV7-9 and TRBJ2-1, is DTGVSQNPRHKITKRGQNVTFRCDPISEHNRLYWYRQTLGQGPEFLTYFQNEAQLEKSRLLSDRFSAERPKGSFSTLEIQRTEQGDSAMYLCASSLLAGGPHNEQFFGPGTRLTVL.

V usage is TRBV6-1 and J usage is TRBJ2-3; D gene uncertain. Between the trimmed V and J ends, which lost 7 bases and 2 bases, there was a span of 19 bases. Per the germline V gene, CDR1 is MNHNS and CDR2 is SASEGT. The CDR3 extends over 16 amino acids. CDR3 in amino acids: CASTPQEYRPTDTQYF. The CDR3 DNA sequence: TGTGCCAGCACCCCCCAGGAGTACCGTCCCACAGATACGCAGTATTTT.

This clonotype showed up just a few times. The chain is built from TRBV28 and TRBJ2-7; D call uncertain. Trimming shortened V by 3 bases and J by 4 bases, and 10 bases separated the two germline ends. The germline V gene encodes CDR1 MDHEN and CDR2 SYDVKM. The CDR3 is made up of 13 amino acids. CDR3 coding DNA: TGTGCCAGCAGTTTGAGTAGCCATTACGAGCAGTACTTC. This translates into CASSLSSHYEQYF.

With regard to this clonotype: Since a much larger clone is just one base distant, this may be a read error. The chain carries TRBV28 and TRBJ2-4, with TRBD1 as a possible D gene (5 bases). Germline V gene sequence: CDR1 MDHEN, CDR2 SYDVKM. CDR3 length: 16 amino acids. V gave up 7 bases and J gave up 3 bases, with 19 bases separating them. In DNA form, the CDR3 reads TGTGCCAGCACCGGTCAGGGAAGCTTAGTCAAAAACATTCAGTACTTC. Its translation is CASTGQGSLVKNIQYF.

The V gene is TRBV10-2, the J gene TRBJ2-6; no firm D call. V lost 1 base to trimming and J lost 0 bases, with 13 bases between them. Germline CDR1 WSHSY, CDR2 SAAADI. The CDR3 consists of 18 residues. The CDR3 region is CASSEWSLPDSGANVLTF. The CDR3 nucleotides read TGCGCCAGCAGTGAGTGGAGTCTGCCTGACTCTGGGGCCAACGTCCTGACTTTC.

The rearrangement uses TRBV6-1 and TRBJ1-1; a possible D gene is TRBD1 (5 bases). V lost 7 bases, J lost 1 base, and 13 bases lay in between. Germline loops: CDR1 MNHNS, CDR2 SASEGT. The CDR3 runs to 14 residues. CDR3 DNA sequence: TGTGCCAGCAACCCCCTCGGACAGAACACTGAAGCTTTCTTT. Its translation is CASNPLGQNTEAFF.

Only one count was recorded for this clonotype. The V gene is TRBV11-2, the J gene TRBJ2-1, with TRBD1 as a possible D gene (6 bases). Trimming cost V 5 bases and J 5 bases, with 16 bases left between them. This CDR3 has 15 amino acids. Germline V gene data show CDR1 as SGHAT and CDR2 as FQNNGV. For the CDR3, the DNA is TGTGCCAGCAGCGCGACGACAGGCGTCAACAATGAGCAGTTCTTC. Its protein product is CASSATTGVNNEQFF.

The chain employs TRBV20-1 and TRBJ2-5, with D possibly TRBD2 on 6 matching bases. The CDR3 totals 14 residues. The V and J ends lost 1 base and 5 bases respectively, with 14 bases between them. Germline CDR1 is DFQATT and CDR2 is SNEGSKA (reference sequence). CDR3 sequence reads: CSARAWSGGETQYF. CDR3 in DNA: TGCAGTGCTAGAGCCTGGAGTGGGGGGGAGACCCAGTACTTC.

This clonotype was picked up many times. This chain connects TRBV5-5 to TRBJ2-7; D unclear. CDR3 length: 14 residues. Trimming pared 0 bases from V and 2 bases from J, leaving 9 bases between. Per germline, CDR1 SGHKS and CDR2 YYEKEE (reference sequence). CDR3 DNA sequence: TGTGCCAGCAGCTTGGGCACTCTAGCCTACGAGCAGTACTTC. Its translation: CASSLGTLAYEQYF.

This clonotype was counted many times. The chain links TRBV2 to TRBJ2-7; a weak D match, TRBD2 (5 bases). Germline CDR1 SNHLY, CDR2 FYNNEI. The V end lost 2 bases, the J end lost 9 bases, and 14 bases lay between the germline ends. The CDR3 length is 13 residues. Written as DNA, the CDR3 is TGTGCCAGCAGTGAAAGGGCTTCTGAGGGGCAGTACTTC. Protein sequence: CASSERASEGQYF.

The chain employs TRBV4-1 and TRBJ2-2; TRBD2 agrees at 7 bases. Germline CDR1 is MGHRA and CDR2 is YSYEKL. V lost 6 bases, J lost 0 bases, and 7 bases stayed unmatched. The CDR3 runs to 16 residues. The CDR3 sequence: CASRPIAGPNTGELFF. Written as DNA, the CDR3 is TGCGCCAGCAGACCGATAGCGGGCCCGAACACCGGGGAGCTGTTTTTT.

To note about this clonotype: A read error may be the cause here, since a much bigger clone is one base away. The CDR3 sequence is CAFSTRLWGQYF. The CDR3 DNA sequence: TGTGCCTTCTCGACTAGACTTTGGGGGCAGTACTTC. V and J are TRBV30 and TRBJ2-7; a weak D match, TRBD2 (6 bases). The germline CDR1 and CDR2 sequences are GTSNPN and SVGIG (reference sequence). With 7 bases removed from V and 9 bases from J, the gap between germline ends came to 19 bases. CDR3 length equals 12 residues.

Only a few counts were recorded for this clonotype. The chain links TRBV9 to TRBJ2-1; 10 bases fit TRBD2. The V gene end was trimmed by 0 bases and the J gene end by 6 bases; junction bases not matched to a gene: 3. The CDR3 extends over 15 amino acids. Per germline, CDR1 SGDLS and CDR2 YYNGEE. DNA of the CDR3: TGTGCCAGCAGCGTAGTTGGGACTAGCGCCAATGAGCAGTTCTTC. Its protein is CASSVVGTSANEQFF.

Many counts were recorded for this clonotype. Written as DNA, the CDR3 is TGCAGTGCACCCACTAGCGGGAGGCCTTTAGATACGCAGTATTTT. Translating it yields CSAPTSGRPLDTQYF. The chain has TRBV20-1 and TRBJ2-3; 12 nucleotides line up with TRBD2. Germline-derived CDR1 and CDR2 are DFQATT and SNEGSKA (reference sequence). The V and J ends lost 6 bases and 5 bases, in that order; junction bases with no gene match: 9. The CDR3 has 15 amino acids.

This clonotype was counted many times. CDR3 residues: CASSPLGRATYEQYF. Written as DNA, the CDR3 is TGTGCCAGCAGCCCGTTAGGGAGGGCGACCTACGAGCAGTACTTC. V usage is TRBV12-3 or TRBV12-4 and J usage is TRBJ2-7; 7 positions match TRBD2. The CDR3 totals 15 residues. Trimming cost V 6 bases and J 2 bases; bases outside gene matches: 10.

V usage is TRBV30 and J usage is TRBJ2-2; 11 nucleotides match TRBD2. The CDR3 loop spans 18 amino acids. Trimming took 0 bases from V and 5 from J; bases not matched to a gene: 11. Per the germline V gene, CDR1 is GTSNPN and CDR2 is SVGIG (reference sequence). CDR3 sequence reads: CAWSVQKLAGESTGELFF. The CDR3 DNA reads TGTGCCTGGAGTGTACAAAAACTAGCGGGAGAGTCGACCGGGGAGCTGTTTTTT.

The table lists this clonotype with a few counts. V and J are TRBV7-8 and TRBJ2-5; 11 nucleotides line up with TRBD2. Germline CDR1 is SGHVS and CDR2 is FQNEAQ. The CDR3 has 17 residues. Trimming cost V 4 bases and J 4 bases; bases outside gene matches: 11. The CDR3 coding sequence is TGTGCCAGCAGCTCCATAGCGGGAGGGCCCTCCGGAGAGACCCAGTACTTC. Translation: CASSSIAGGPSGETQYF.